Below, 29 T cell receptor beta chains from the same sample are listed, as sequenced in a study of blood T cells in healthy people across ages. The authors ran a second PCR of roughly 6 to 11 cycles using a sample-barcoded 5' primer and a J-beta primer mix. TCRdb itself ran the 5' RACE reads through MiXCR, one entry per CDR3 protein. The sample shows 700,000 to 850,000 distinct CDR3 sequences, 53% of them seen only once. Sequenced sample: blood. Receptor source: a man older than 75 in good health.

This clonotype showed up just a few times. This chain uses TRBV20-1 with TRBJ2-1; tentatively, D is TRBD1 (5 bases). V was shortened by 0 bases and J by 0 bases, with 15 bases between the two germline ends. The CDR3 spans 17 residues. Germline loops: CDR1 DFQATT, CDR2 SNEGSKA (reference sequence). CDR3 coding DNA: TGCAGTGCTAGAGATGCCCCTGGGGCAGGCTCCTACAATGAGCAGTTCTTC. Translation gives CSARDAPGAGSYNEQFF.

The rearrangement links TRBV5-1 to TRBJ2-1, with D unclear. The CDR3 has 15 amino acids. CDR1 is SGHRS, CDR2 YFSETQ, per germline. V lost 6 bases, J lost 3 bases, and 16 bases lay in between. CDR3 in DNA: TGCGCCAGCACATCAGGCGGTAGTGGCTACAATGAGCAGTTCTTC. It codes for CASTSGGSGYNEQFF.

This clonotype was seen a few times. The rearrangement links TRBV20-1 to TRBJ2-7; D uncertain. CDR3 length: 14 amino acids. Germline assignment: CDR1 DFQATT and CDR2 SNEGSKA (reference sequence). The V and J ends lost 3 bases and 5 bases respectively, with 17 bases between them. CDR3 sequence (DNA): TGCAGTGCTAGGGCGTCGGGTGTTCGGGACGAGCAGTACTTC. The encoded protein is CSARASGVRDEQYF.

The chain employs TRBV20-1 and TRBJ2-7, with 7 bases that match TRBD1. The CDR3 spans 16 residues. The germline V gene has CDR1 DFQATT and CDR2 SNEGSKA (reference sequence). J lost 0 bases, V lost 0 bases, and 8 bases had no gene match. This chain's CDR3 is CSARDRSRGNSYEQYF. The DNA for the CDR3 is TGCAGTGCTAGAGATCGGTCCAGGGGGAACTCCTACGAGCAGTACTTC.

This clonotype came up a few times. The chain combines TRBV3-1 with TRBJ2-7; 15 nucleotides line up with TRBD2. This CDR3 spans 16 amino acids. With V trimmed by 1 base and J by 7 bases, 5 bases remained unmatched. Germline CDR1 reads LGHDT; CDR2 reads YNNKEL (reference sequence). The CDR3 spells CASSQGTSGRAMEQYF. CDR3 sequence (DNA): TGTGCCAGCAGCCAAGGGACTAGCGGGAGGGCCATGGAGCAGTACTTC.

Here the CDR3 reads CSARWRLAKNIQYF. DNA for the CDR3: TGCAGTGCTAGGTGGAGGTTAGCCAAAAACATTCAGTACTTC. V is TRBV20-1 and J is TRBJ2-4; possible D gene TRBD2, 5 bases. V lost 3 bases to trimming and J lost 0 bases, with 9 bases between them. The CDR3 is 14 amino acids. Germline values: CDR1 DFQATT, CDR2 SNEGSKA (reference sequence).

The chain has TRBV5-4 and TRBJ2-5; D remains unclear. Per the germline V gene, CDR1 is SGHNT and CDR2 is YYREEE (reference sequence). This CDR3 has 14 residues. Between the trimmed V and J ends, which lost 0 bases and 3 bases, there was a span of 9 bases. This CDR3 reads CASSLVAAEETQYF. CDR3 coding DNA: TGTGCCAGCAGCTTGGTCGCAGCCGAAGAGACCCAGTACTTC.

In its sample, this clonotype was seen once. The V call is TRBV5-6, the J call TRBJ2-2; 8 bases line up with TRBD2. In germline, CDR1 is SGHDT, CDR2 YYEEEE. This CDR3 is built from 17 residues. The junction had 6 bases not matched to a gene; V was cut back by 1 base and J by 1 base. The CDR3: CASSLWSGSLNTGELFF. The CDR3 DNA is TGTGCCAGCAGCTTGTGGAGCGGGAGCTTGAACACCGGGGAGCTGTTTTTT.

V and J are TRBV6-6 and TRBJ2-7; D is undetermined. Germline V CDR1 and CDR2: MNHNY, SVGAGI (reference sequence). Trimming took 4 bases from V and 3 from J, leaving 13 bases between them. The CDR3 is 14 amino acids. In DNA form, the CDR3 reads TGTGCCAGCAGTTCGCCAGGCATGGGCTACGAGCAGTACTTC. It is translated as CASSSPGMGYEQYF.

The J gene is TRBJ2-4, the V gene TRBV28, with D possibly matching TRBD2 (6 bases). The end of the DNA fits TRBJ2-7 better, so the J call may be wrong. This CDR3 contains 15 residues. Germline assignment: CDR1 MDHEN and CDR2 SYDVKM. CDR3 sequence: CASSFNRGTSYEQYF. CDR3 nucleotides: TGTGCCAGCAGTTTTAACCGGGGGACCAGCTACGAGCAGTACTTC.

The chain couples TRBV9 to TRBJ2-5; 12 bases are a match to TRBD2. The CDR3 covers 18 residues. CDR1 and CDR2 (germline): SGDLS, YYNGEE. J gave up 2 bases and V 3 bases, and 11 bases lay outside the gene matches. Written as DNA, the CDR3 is TGTGCCAGCAGCGCGATGACTAGCGGGAGAATTTCTCAAGAGACCCAGTACTTC. Translated: CASSAMTSGRISQETQYF. The full variable domain, completed using reference TRBV9 and TRBJ2-5, is DSGVTQTPKHLITATGQRVTLRCSPRSGDLSVYWYQQSLDQGLQFLIQYYNGEERAKGNILERFSAQQFPDLHSELNLSSLELGDSALYFCASSAMTSGRISQETQYFGPGTRLLVL.

V is TRBV27 and J is TRBJ2-7, with D possibly being TRBD2 (6 bases). The last part of the DNA fits TRBJ2-5 better; the J call may be wrong. Germline values: CDR1 MNHEY, CDR2 SMNVEV (reference sequence). CDR3 length: 14 amino acids. The DNA of the CDR3 is TGTGCCTCCTGCCGCTTAGCGGCACGAGAGACCCAGTACTTC. The encoded protein is CASCRLAARETQYF.

This clonotype came up a few times. The V gene is TRBV25-1, the J gene TRBJ2-6; 10 positions agree with TRBD1. V shed 7 bases and J 4 bases; nucleotides not matched to a gene: 13. CDR1 and CDR2 from the germline V gene are MGHDK and SYGVNS. The CDR3 runs 18 residues. The CDR3 sequence is CASTEDRGRALGANVLTF. CDR3 nucleotides: TGTGCCAGCACGGAAGACAGGGGGCGAGCTCTGGGGGCCAACGTCCTGACTTTC.

This chain connects TRBV11-2 to TRBJ2-7; D call uncertain. Trimming shortened V by 4 bases and J by 1 base, and 11 bases separated the two germline ends. Germline CDR1 reads SGHAT; CDR2 reads FQNNGV. This CDR3 comprises 14 residues. The chain's CDR3 is CASSWTDRSYEQYF. DNA of the CDR3: TGTGCCAGCAGCTGGACCGACCGTTCCTACGAGCAGTACTTC.

The gene calls are TRBV5-1 and TRBJ2-5, with D perhaps TRBD1 (5 bases). The CDR3 runs to 14 residues. Germline loops: CDR1 SGHRS, CDR2 YFSETQ. Trimming shortened V by 0 bases and J by 7 bases, and 13 bases separated the two germline ends. CDR3 coding DNA: TGCGCCAGCAGCTTGGGTCCGGACAAGGGGACCCAGTACTTC. Encoded protein: CASSLGPDKGTQYF.

The V gene is TRBV7-2, the J gene TRBJ2-5; unclear D gene. The J call may not be correct, given that the DNA end is closer to TRBJ2-7. The CDR3 is made up of 14 amino acids. CDR1 and CDR2 (germline): SGHTA, FQGNSA. The CDR3 DNA reads as TGTGCCAGCAGCTCCAGCCGTCTCCTCTACGAGCAGTACTTC. Translated: CASSSSRLLYEQYF.

The gene calls are TRBV28 and TRBJ2-7; 9 bases match TRBD2. Germline V CDR1 and CDR2: MDHEN, SYDVKM. After removal of 3 bases from V and 0 bases from J, the junction contained 6 bases not matched to a gene. The CDR3 is 16 residues long. The CDR3 loop is CASSFEWREGSYEQYF. In DNA form, the CDR3 reads TGTGCCAGCAGTTTTGAGTGGCGGGAGGGCTCCTACGAGCAGTACTTC.

This clonotype turned up a few times. This chain uses TRBV6-6 with TRBJ2-7, with 9 bases identical to TRBD1. The CDR3 is made up of 14 amino acids. The J segment lost 3 bases and the V segment lost 2 bases, leaving 2 bases of the junction unmatched. Germline V gene lookup returns CDR1 MNHNY and CDR2 SVGAGI (reference sequence). The CDR3 reads CASSYLDRGYEQYF. For the CDR3, the DNA is TGTGCCAGCAGTTACCTGGACAGGGGCTACGAGCAGTACTTC.

The J gene is TRBJ2-7, the V gene TRBV7-8; no reliable D call. Germline CDR1 is SGHVS and CDR2 is FQNEAQ. Trimming removed 3 bases from V and 4 bases from J, with 7 bases in between. The CDR3 extends over 12 amino acids. Here the CDR3 reads CASSFSEYEQYF. Written as DNA, the CDR3 is TGTGCCAGCAGCTTCTCAGAGTACGAGCAGTACTTC.

V usage is TRBV2 and J usage is TRBJ2-1; a possible D gene is TRBD2 (5 bases). From germline, CDR1 is SNHLY and CDR2 FYNNEI. Trimming took off 2 bases at V and 15 bases at J, with 20 bases between the two ends. CDR3 length: 14 amino acids. The DNA of the CDR3 is TGTGCCAGCAGTGAACCCCCGAGTGTGGACTTCTGGTTCTTC. Protein product: CASSEPPSVDFWFF.

This clonotype has a single count. The chain links TRBV5-1 to TRBJ2-4; 10 nucleotides agree with TRBD2. The length of the CDR3 is 15 residues. Germline V gives CDR1 SGHRS, CDR2 YFSETQ. V shed 5 bases, J shed 9 bases, and the junction held 11 bases outside the gene matches. The CDR3 DNA reads as TGCGCCAGCAGACAAAGCGGGAGGGGTGAGGGCATTCAGTACTTC. Protein sequence: CASRQSGRGEGIQYF.

This chain connects TRBV29-1 to TRBJ1-6; 8 positions agree with TRBD1. This CDR3 is built from 14 residues. The V segment lost 4 bases and the J segment 9 bases; nucleotides outside the gene matches: 8. Per germline, CDR1 SQVTM and CDR2 ANQGSEA. The DNA of the CDR3 is TGCAGCGTTGCAGCGACAGGGGAAGGTTCACCCCTCCACTTT. This codes for CSVAATGEGSPLHF. The full variable domain, in which reference TRBV29-1 and TRBJ1-6 provide the parts outside the CDR3, is SAVISQKPSRDICQRGTSLTIQCQVDSQVTMMFWYRQQPGQSLTLIATANQGSEATYESGFVIDKFPISRPNLTFSTLTVSNMSPEDSSIYLCSVAATGEGSPLHFGNGTRLTVT.

The chain combines TRBV6-6 with TRBJ2-3, with D perhaps assigned TRBD1 or TRBD2 (6 bases each). CDR3 length equals 15 residues. The germline gives CDR1 MNHNY, CDR2 SVGAGI (reference sequence). V was pared by 5 bases and J by 11 bases, with 23 bases between. The CDR3 protein is CASSGSGAGYNEQYF. The CDR3 DNA follows: TGTGCCAGCAGTGGATCGGGGGCCGGTTACAATGAGCAGTATTTT.

J is TRBJ2-7 and V is TRBV27; 9 bases fit TRBD2. Germline trimming cut 0 bases from V and 7 bases from J; bases unmatched to any gene: 16. Germline CDR1 reads MNHEY; CDR2 reads SMNVEV (reference sequence). The CDR3 contains 18 residues. CDR3 residues: CASSLSQGLAQRRDEQYF. CDR3 in DNA: TGTGCCAGCAGTTTATCCCAAGGACTAGCGCAAAGGCGGGATGAGCAGTACTTC.

This chain connects TRBV12-3 or TRBV12-4 to TRBJ2-1, with TRBD2 identical over 9 bases. CDR3 length: 18 residues. The ends lost 0 bases at V and 4 bases at J; junction bases unmatched: 10. The CDR3, as DNA: TGTGCCAGCAGTTTAGCGCGGGGGGGTTCTACTCATTACAATGAGCAGTTCTTC. It translates to CASSLARGGSTHYNEQFF.

This clonotype was counted once. CDR3 DNA sequence: TGCAGTGCTCACTCCCCTACAGGGGCTAGCACAGATACGCAGTATTTT. The encoded protein is CSAHSPTGASTDTQYF. The V call is TRBV20-1, the J call TRBJ2-3; 7 nucleotides line up with TRBD1. Trimming at V came to 5 bases and at J to 0 bases, leaving 11 bases not matched to a gene. Germline-derived CDR1 and CDR2 are DFQATT and SNEGSKA (reference sequence). The CDR3 loop spans 16 amino acids.

The chain couples TRBV28 to TRBJ1-2, with unresolved D. V lost 2 bases, J lost 0 bases, and 16 bases lay in between. Germline V gene data show CDR1 as MDHEN and CDR2 as SYDVKM. The CDR3 totals 17 residues. The CDR3, as DNA: TGTGCCAGCAGTTTAACTGGACCGCCCCTAGCTAACTATGGCTACACCTTC. Protein sequence: CASSLTGPPLANYGYTF.

V is TRBV20-1 and J is TRBJ1-6; D gene unclear. This CDR3 has 15 amino acids. Germline CDR1 reads DFQATT; CDR2 reads SNEGSKA (reference sequence). V was trimmed by 3 bases and J by 6 bases, leaving 15 bases between them. CDR3 in amino acids: CSARRTDSINSPLHF. CDR3 in DNA: TGCAGTGCTAGGAGAACAGATTCAATTAATTCACCCCTCCACTTT.

The table lists this clonotype with a few counts. The chain has TRBV28 and TRBJ2-1; D is unresolved. CDR3 size: 13 residues. Trimming left V 6 bases short and J 5 bases short, with 11 bases between. Per the germline V gene, CDR1 is MDHEN and CDR2 is SYDVKM. Here the CDR3 reads CASRKGKNNEQFF. The DNA for the CDR3 is TGTGCCAGCAGAAAGGGCAAGAACAATGAGCAGTTCTTC.